This TCR beta chain was retrieved from a study of persistence of HIV-infected CD4 T cells (dated by TCRdb to the early 2020s). Study-level background: CMV- and HIV-1 Gag-responding CD4+ T cells were isolated from ART-treated individuals so that antigen-driven clonal expansion of HIV-1-infected cells could be examined. TCRbeta sequencing assessed the clonality of all cells in each sorted population, while proviral sequencing assessed the clonality of infected cells. Peripheral blood samples of up to about 200 mL were taken at multiple time points, with the exception of a couple of participants who underwent leukapheresis at a single time point. In the cross-participant TCR cluster analysis, roughly 8 participants were included for CMV and roughly 7 participants were included for Gag. Participants had been on suppressive ART for a median of roughly 8 years.

This clone came up a few times. Its antigen remains unidentified. Per-base quality was not reported, and no clone a single base away is much larger than it. V loses 0 bases of germline sequence and J loses 1 base, and the interval between the two ends is 10 bases. From the cysteine up to the phenylalanine, the CDR3 has a length of 15 residues. The CDR3 DNA has 45 bases and is translated from base 1. From a lookup of the germline V gene (reference sequence), CDR1 and CDR2 are LNHNV and YYDKDF. The immunoSEQ hsTCRB assay version 4, run in survey mode, was used to sequence TCRbeta repertoires from genomic DNA. For TCRbeta sequencing, genomic DNA was diluted to about 9.7 ng/uL, and up to 1 ug was used per sample. Regarding the original processing steps: TCRbeta data analysis was done in ImmunoSeq Analyzer 3.0, and diversity was calculated on productive nucleotide rearrangements. Lower-bound TCR diversity was estimated with the improved Chao index, and clonality with the Gini coefficient using the Immunarch R package. Different nucleotide rearrangements encoding the same CDR3beta amino acid sequence were counted as distinct clonotypes. Differential abundance analysis found TCRbeta sequences that were significantly enriched in antigen-responding cells compared with anti-CD3/anti-CD28-activated cells. TCRs were clustered by predicted peptide-MHC specificity with GLIPH2, both within individual participants and across merged participant data sets. TCRdb obtained this table from immuneACCESS and retained in-frame rearrangements with V and J assigned. These tables miss some clones; where compared with another copy, unresolved V genes account for less than half of the shortfall, and the remainder is unexplained. The V and J calls and the clone size are those of that table, but D and trimming were determined from the DNA. The sample has 37,000 or so clones on record, 65% to 85% of them singletons. Jointly, the top ten make up roughly 1.5% of the sample.

Explained via the paper, the treatment or condition label denotes: suppressive antiretroviral therapy. Cells were stimulated with lysates of CMV-infected fibroblasts at roughly 9.8 ug/mL. Memory populations depleted of antigen-responding cells were obtained by sorting nonresponding CD40L-negative CD69-negative CD45RO-high memory CD4+ T cells. HIV-1-infected adults in whom suppressive ART had been started during chronic infection were enrolled as participants. For at least 4 years, the participants' plasma HIV-1 RNA had been undetectable, below 50 copies/mL. To be included, participants needed a CD4+ T cell count above 400 cells/uL and a positive CMV serology. Before stimulation, PBMCs were isolated using density centrifugation and depleted of CD8+ T cells. For 15 to 20 hours, the CD8-depleted PBMCs were stimulated with anti-CD28/CD49d costimulation, a CD40-blocking antibody, and enfuvirtide to prevent new infections. Cell sorting was performed on a Beckman Coulter MoFlo Legacy or XDP sorter, and dead cells were excluded with propidium iodide. The QIAamp DNA Mini Kit was used for genomic DNA extraction from samples above one million cells, and the Quick-DNA Microprep Kit was used otherwise.

Points the paper makes about the study in general: Only a small number of individuals took part in the study, and the range of antigens tested was limited. TCRbeta richness in CMV- and Gag-responding cells was significantly lower than in anti-CD3/anti-CD28-responding cells; CMV-responding cells had higher oligoclonality than CD3/CD28-stimulated and Gag-responding cells. Bulk TCR analyses could not be restricted to the rare CMV-responding cells that actually carried HIV-1 proviruses. A correlation was observed between TCR oligoclonality and proviral oligoclonality within the same sorted populations. Antigen-responding cells were enriched for degenerate expanded CDR3beta sequences, which suggests convergent selection of CD4+ responses to CMV and Gag.

This chain joins TRBV15 to TRBJ2-7; the D segment cannot be called with confidence. The clonotype was recovered from an adult man with HIV who was CMV-seropositive. The specimen was CD4+ T cells sorted from PBMCs after roughly 17-hour stimulation, collected from a patient who received antiretroviral therapy. The label giving this sample's cell subset or site can be read as: CD40L-CD69- CD45RO-high memory CD4 T cells not responding to CMV lysate. The DNA sequence is TGTGCCACCAGCAGAGATTTGGTCCAATCCTACGAGCAGTACTTC. Its protein is CATSRDLVQSYEQYF. Extended through the reference TRBV15 and TRBJ2-7 proteins, this CDR3 yields the full variable domain: DAMVIQNPRYQVTQFGKPVTLSCSQTLNHNVMYWYQQKSSQAPKLLFHYYDKDFNNEADTPDNFQSRRPNTSFCFLDIRSPGLGDTAMYLCATSRDLVQSYEQYFGPGTRLTVT.